This is a list of T cell receptor beta chains from one sample in a study of blood T cell repertoires in COVID-19. Measured with immunoSEQ multiplex PCR; TCRdb has only the in-frame clones, and not every one. This sample has under 300,000 clones, with approximately 87% found just once. The sample was peripheral blood. Receptors were obtained from a man between 60 and 75 years old with acute or convalescent COVID-19. The CDR3 runs from the conserved cysteine through the conserved F or W. Size is stated for part of the rows, as once, few or many counts, or as a class when the clone is expanded.

j_gene: TRBJ1-3
abundance: NA
v_gene: TRBV11-3
CDR3aa: CASSRTESHGNTIYF

j_gene: TRBJ2-1
abundance: once
v_gene: TRBV7-3
CDR3aa: CASSLSLAGGRDEQFF

j_gene: TRBJ2-3
abundance: NA
v_gene: TRBV4-3
CDR3aa: CASSPQGAPDTQYF

j_gene: TRBJ1-2
abundance: NA
v_gene: TRBV6-5
CDR3aa: CASSLSGAYGYTF

j_gene: TRBJ2-7
abundance: NA
v_gene: TRBV6-2/TRBV6-3
CDR3aa: CASSWDTTWEQYF

j_gene: TRBJ2-1
abundance: NA
v_gene: TRBV28
CDR3aa: CASTPSGNNEQFF

j_gene: TRBJ2-7
abundance: few
v_gene: TRBV12-3/TRBV12-4
CDR3aa: CASSSPSYEQYF

j_gene: TRBJ1-6
abundance: NA
v_gene: TRBV13
CDR3aa: CASSLGSSPLHF

j_gene: TRBJ2-2
abundance: NA
v_gene: TRBV28
CDR3aa: CASSLSLTSGRVVNTGELFF

j_gene: TRBJ1-5
abundance: NA
v_gene: TRBV19
CDR3aa: CASSLTGGRNQPQHF

j_gene: TRBJ2-5
abundance: NA
v_gene: TRBV27
CDR3aa: CASSSGTGGVRETQYF

j_gene: TRBJ2-1
abundance: few
v_gene: TRBV4-1
CDR3aa: CASSLTGNNEQFF

j_gene: TRBJ2-1
abundance: NA
v_gene: TRBV28
CDR3aa: CASSLGGSRRYNEQFF

j_gene: TRBJ2-1
abundance: few
v_gene: TRBV9
CDR3aa: CASSSASGTLNEQFF

j_gene: TRBJ1-4
abundance: NA
v_gene: TRBV30
CDR3aa: CAWSIDRREKLFF

j_gene: TRBJ2-7
abundance: NA
v_gene: TRBV5-1
CDR3aa: CASSRGDGTGFREQYF

j_gene: TRBJ1-6
abundance: once
v_gene: TRBV11-3
CDR3aa: CASSLGTPNSPLHF

j_gene: TRBJ1-2
abundance: few
v_gene: TRBV28
CDR3aa: CASKTGGAYGYTF

j_gene: TRBJ1-3
abundance: NA
v_gene: TRBV5-8
CDR3aa: CASSLNRGRGNTIYF